The T cell receptor (beta chain) under discussion was sequenced for a study of blood T cells in healthy people across ages. This CDR3 region has 16 residues. V lost 6 bases and J lost 5, with 19 bases in between. The V gene's germline CDR1 is MNHEY and CDR2 SVGAGI. The use of a sample-barcoded 5' primer and a J-beta primer mix characterized a second PCR of 7 to 11 cycles. In TCRdb, the 5' RACE reads were re-called with MiXCR into one record per CDR3 protein. The sample lists under 800,000 distinct CDR3 sequences, around 21% seen once, with 3% to 4.5% in the top ten. The chain carries TRBV6-5 and TRBJ1-4; unclear D gene. The sequencing sample was made of blood. The TCR was taken from a man aged 70-80 years in good health. The CDR3 sequence: CASSKTRREGNEKLFF. DNA of the CDR3: TGTGCCAGCAGCAAGACAAGACGGGAAGGGAATGAAAAACTGTTTTTT.